This T cell receptor (beta chain) stems from a study of low-dose radiotherapy and immunotherapy resistance in tumors (dated by TCRdb to the early 2020s). With respect to the entire study: Cohort 1 received 0.5 Gy per fraction every 2 weeks, with a prescribed total PTV dose of 6.5 Gy. Patients in Cohort 2 were given 1 Gy per fraction every two weeks, for a total of 13 Gy across 26 weeks. Nivolumab and ipilimumab were both given intravenously, with nivolumab at a 240 mg flat dose every two weeks and ipilimumab at 1 mg/kg every six weeks. Intravenous cyclophosphamide at 200 mg/m2 was administered every two weeks, one day ahead of each radiation and immunotherapy administration. Aspirin 300 mg was taken orally once daily by patients for four cycles, starting on cycle 1 day 1. Trial participants were not randomized into treatment groups. Eight patients were included in the translational analysis, namely three from the first dose cohort plus the first five from the second dose cohort.

The sequencer was an Illumina HiSeq 2500. First-strand cDNA was synthesized using Superscript III and a set of TRAV- and TRBV-specific primers, so that both TCRalpha and TCRbeta chains were covered. TCRs were amplified with Phusion for about 20 PCR cycles using a constant-region primer together with the adapter attached to the V primers. The isolated mRNA was amplified using the MessageAmp II aRNA Amplification Kit, with in vitro transcription performed for around 16 hours at 37 degrees C. mRNA for TCR sequencing was isolated with the Dynabeads mRNA DIRECT Purification Kit. Indexed Illumina adapters were added in a second approximately 26-cycle Phusion PCR, and the resulting products were purified with AMPure XP beads. Per the source publication's procedure: Using custom Perl scripts, TCR sequences that encoded the same protein were pooled, out-of-frame sequences were dropped, and the abundance of each clonotype was calculated. Any TCR sequence supported by only a single read was excluded from analysis. Among the metrics used to describe the repertoires were Shannon entropy, Gini index, clonality, richness, and the frequency of TCRs shared between repertoires. In TCRdb, the public reads were trimmed at Q25 with fastp and aligned with MiXCR, with productive beta chains retained. CDR3 protein duplicates are merged, each entry listing the most common genes and DNA. TCRdb assigned the V and J calls; the authors' analysis was not used. The sample records nearly 60,000 distinct CDR3 sequences, 23% of which are singletons. The ten most abundant clones make up about 7% of the sample.

This clonotype was counted at least ten times. Its target antigen remains unknown. Base quality data are lacking; no much larger clone is found one base away. Its CDR3 holds 11 amino acids, cysteine through phenylalanine. Only the CDR3 DNA is retained, 33 bases long and in frame from the first base. The junction shows trimming of 4 bases on V and 5 bases on J, plus 5 bases between the germline ends. CDR1 and CDR2, per the germline V gene (reference sequence), are MNHNY and SVGAGI. Sample time point, as interpreted from the label and publication: after trial treatment. The sample's treatment or condition label, decoded: LDRT plus nivolumab, ipilimumab, low-dose cyclophosphamide and aspirin (RACIN trial). The donors took part in RACIN, a single-arm, phase I, dose-escalation trial that combined nivolumab, ipilimumab, aspirin, low-dose cyclophosphamide and low-dose radiotherapy. Patients were eligible if they had advanced solid tumors that were TIL-negative.

The chain uses TRBV6-6 and TRBJ2-5; too little of a D gene remains to name it. This TCR came from a male donor with prostate cancer. Sequences were derived from PBMCs, sampled after low-dose radiotherapy plus immunotherapy. The nucleotide sequence is TGTGCCAGCAGTTTAAGGGAGACCCAGTACTTC. It specifies CASSLRETQYF.